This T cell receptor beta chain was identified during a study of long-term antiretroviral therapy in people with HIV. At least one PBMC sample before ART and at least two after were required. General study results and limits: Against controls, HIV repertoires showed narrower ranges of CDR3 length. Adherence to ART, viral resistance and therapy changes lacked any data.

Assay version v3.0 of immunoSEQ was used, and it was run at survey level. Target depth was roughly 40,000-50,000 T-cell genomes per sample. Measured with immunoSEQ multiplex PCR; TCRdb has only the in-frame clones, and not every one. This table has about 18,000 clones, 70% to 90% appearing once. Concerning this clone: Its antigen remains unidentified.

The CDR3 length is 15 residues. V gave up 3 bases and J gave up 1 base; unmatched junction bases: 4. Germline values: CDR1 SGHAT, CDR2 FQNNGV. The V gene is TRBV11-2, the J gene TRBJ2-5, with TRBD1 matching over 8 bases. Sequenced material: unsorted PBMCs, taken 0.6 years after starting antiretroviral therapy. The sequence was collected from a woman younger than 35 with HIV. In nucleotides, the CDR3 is TGTGCCAGCAGCTTCAATACAGGGGGCCAAGAGACCCAGTACTTC. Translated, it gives CASSFNTGGQETQYF.